This TCR beta chain was sequenced in a study of shared clonotypes between healthy human individuals. Whole-study findings and limits: What limited the represented genetic and exposure-history diversity was the small number of donors. Clonotypes shared by all four donors outscored non-shared clonotypes in generation probability.

Between the trimmed V and J ends, which lost 2 bases and 5 bases, there was a span of 7 bases. Per germline, CDR1 KGHSH and CDR2 LQKENI. The CDR3 extends over 12 amino acids. Each sample came from a Caucasian adult donor living in Nashville, Tennessee. CD45RA+ naive and CD45RA-negative memory subsets were separated from CD4+ cells. Generated by immunoSEQ multiplex PCR, the TCRdb table keeps only in-frame clones and is missing some. The table shows over a million clones, with around 95% occurring only once. On this clone itself: Antigen: not known.

The TCR sequence derives from a man aged 25 to 45 in good health. The V call is TRBV18, the J call TRBJ2-7; unclear D gene. Sample: naive CD4+ T cells sorted from blood. Documented subset: CD45RA+ positively selected. CDR3 in DNA: TGTGCCAGCTCACCAATGATGGACGAGCAGTACTTC. It specifies CASSPMMDEQYF.